This TCR beta chain was retrieved from a study of T cell responses to AZD1222 COVID-19 vaccine. Study as a whole: Both about-4-week and about-12-week second-dose recipients were combined. Study-wide results and limits: Vaccine-associated CD4 TCRs ranged over spike, dominating at 160-218 and 743-854. Receipt of two AZD1222 doses was followed by a rise in Spike-specific TCR breadth and depth.

About this clone itself: Its antigen is still unknown.

The method was immunoSEQ multiplex PCR; TCRdb's version includes in-frame clones alone and lacks a portion of them. The sample gives 95,000 to 100,000 clones, 90% of which show up once; approximately 1.3% is in the top ten. CDR3 length: 16 amino acids. CDR1 is MGHDK and CDR2 is SYGVNS in the germline V gene. V dropped 1 base and J dropped 0 bases, with 12 bases sitting between them. The source of this sequence is an adult in good health. This chain connects TRBV25-1 to TRBJ2-5; D gene unclear. The sample was peripheral blood, taken on day 0 of AZD1222 vaccination. The CDR3 spells CASSEFGSRYQETQYF. The CDR3 DNA reads TGTGCCAGCAGTGAATTTGGGTCACGGTACCAAGAGACCCAGTACTTC.